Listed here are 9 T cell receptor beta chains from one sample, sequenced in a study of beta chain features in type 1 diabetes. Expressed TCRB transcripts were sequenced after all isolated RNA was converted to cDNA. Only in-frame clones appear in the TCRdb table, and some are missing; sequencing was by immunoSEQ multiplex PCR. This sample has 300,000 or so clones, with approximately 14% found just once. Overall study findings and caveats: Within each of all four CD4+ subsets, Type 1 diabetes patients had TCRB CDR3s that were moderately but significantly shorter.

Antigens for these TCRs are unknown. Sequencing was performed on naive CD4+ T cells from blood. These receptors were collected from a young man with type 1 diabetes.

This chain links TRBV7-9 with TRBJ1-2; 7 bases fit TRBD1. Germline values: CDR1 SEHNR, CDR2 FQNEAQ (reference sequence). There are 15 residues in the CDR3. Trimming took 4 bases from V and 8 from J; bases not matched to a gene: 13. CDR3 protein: CASSSRRQGSAGYTF. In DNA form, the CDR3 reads TGTGCCAGCAGCTCACGACGACAGGGAAGCGCAGGCTACACCTTC. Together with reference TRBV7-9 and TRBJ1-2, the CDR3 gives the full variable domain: DTGVSQNPRHKITKRGQNVTFRCDPISEHNRLYWYRQTLGQGPEFLTYFQNEAQLEKSRLLSDRFSAERPKGSFSTLEIQRTEQGDSAMYLCASSSRRQGSAGYTFGSGTRLTVV.

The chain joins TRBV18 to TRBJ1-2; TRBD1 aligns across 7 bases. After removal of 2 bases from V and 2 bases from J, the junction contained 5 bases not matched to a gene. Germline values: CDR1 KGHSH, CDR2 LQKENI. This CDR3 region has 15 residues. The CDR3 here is CASSPLDRTNYGYTF. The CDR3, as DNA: TGTGCCAGCTCACCATTGGACAGGACAAACTATGGCTACACCTTC.

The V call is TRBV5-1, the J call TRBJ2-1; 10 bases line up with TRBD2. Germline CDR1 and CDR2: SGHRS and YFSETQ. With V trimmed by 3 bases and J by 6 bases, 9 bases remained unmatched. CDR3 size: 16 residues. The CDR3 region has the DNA TGCGCCAGCAGCTCCCCAGGCCTAGCGGGAGCCAATGAGCAGTTCTTC. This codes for CASSSPGLAGANEQFF.

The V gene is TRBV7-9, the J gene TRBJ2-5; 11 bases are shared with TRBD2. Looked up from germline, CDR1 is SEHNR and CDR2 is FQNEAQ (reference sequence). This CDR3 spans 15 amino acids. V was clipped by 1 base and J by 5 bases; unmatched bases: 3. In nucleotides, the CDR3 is TGTGCCAGCAGCTTAGTACTAGCGGGAGATGAGACCCAGTACTTC. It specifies CASSLVLAGDETQYF.

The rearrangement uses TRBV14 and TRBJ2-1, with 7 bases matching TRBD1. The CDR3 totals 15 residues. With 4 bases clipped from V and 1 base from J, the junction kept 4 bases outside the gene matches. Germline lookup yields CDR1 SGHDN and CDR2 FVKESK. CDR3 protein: CASSRRGQSYNEQFF. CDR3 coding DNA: TGTGCCAGCAGCCGACGGGGACAGTCCTACAATGAGCAGTTCTTC.

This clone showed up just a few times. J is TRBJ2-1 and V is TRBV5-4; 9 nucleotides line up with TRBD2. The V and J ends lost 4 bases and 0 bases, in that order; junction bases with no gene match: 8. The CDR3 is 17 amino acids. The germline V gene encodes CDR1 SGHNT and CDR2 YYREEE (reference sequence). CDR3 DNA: TGTGCCAGCAGCCACGTATTAGCGGGAGTCTCCTACAATGAGCAGTTCTTC. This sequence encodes CASSHVLAGVSYNEQFF.

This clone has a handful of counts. The CDR3 here is CASSVAGPEGSNEQFF. CDR3 nucleotides: TGTGCCAGCAGCGTAGCGGGCCCGGAGGGGTCCAATGAGCAGTTCTTC. This rearrangement joins TRBV9 to TRBJ2-1; TRBD2 is a possible D gene (6 bases). Germline V gene lookup returns CDR1 SGDLS and CDR2 YYNGEE. The CDR3 consists of 16 residues. The V end was cut by 0 bases, the J end by 6 bases, with 16 bases between.

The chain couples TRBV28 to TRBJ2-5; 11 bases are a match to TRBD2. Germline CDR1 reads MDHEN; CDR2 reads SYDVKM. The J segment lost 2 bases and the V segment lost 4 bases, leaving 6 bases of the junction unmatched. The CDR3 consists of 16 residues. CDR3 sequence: CASSSLGTSGQETQYF. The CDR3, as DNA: TGTGCCAGCAGTTCCTTAGGGACTAGCGGACAAGAGACCCAGTACTTC.

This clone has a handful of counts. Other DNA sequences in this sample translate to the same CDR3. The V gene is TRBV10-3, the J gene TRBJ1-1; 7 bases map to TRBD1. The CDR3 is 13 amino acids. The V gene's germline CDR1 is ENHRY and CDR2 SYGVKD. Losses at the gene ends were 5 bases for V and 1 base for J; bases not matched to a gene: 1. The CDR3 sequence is CAISRDRNTEAFF. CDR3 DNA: TGTGCCATCAGTCGGGACAGGAACACTGAAGCTTTCTTT.